These 8 T cell receptor beta chains share one sample of origin, sequenced in a study of blood T cells in healthy people across ages. Alongside a J-beta primer mix, a sample-barcoded 5' primer served in a second PCR lasting about 7 to 12 cycles. One entry per CDR3 protein results from TCRdb running MiXCR on the 5' RACE reads. Of some 670,000 distinct CDR3 sequences in the sample, around 50% were seen once. Material: blood. Receptor source: a woman older than 75 in good health.

This clonotype has ten or more counts. The chain combines TRBV29-1 with TRBJ2-1, with 10 bases aligning to TRBD2. CDR3 length: 13 amino acids. Unmatched junction bases numbered 8, after V lost 7 bases and J lost 8 bases. CDR1 is SQVTM, CDR2 ANQGSEA, per germline. Here the CDR3 DNA reads TGCAGCGATTTAGCGGGGGGCCGCGATGAGCAGTTCTTC. It yields the protein CSDLAGGRDEQFF.

For this clonotype: One end of the junction varies from germline; a read error may be responsible. This rearrangement joins TRBV4-1 to TRBJ2-5, with 8 nucleotides matching TRBD2. There are 14 residues in the CDR3. CDR1 and CDR2 from the germline V gene are MGHRA and YSYEKL. The CDR3: CTSSRIAGTNEQYF. The DNA for the CDR3 is TGCACCAGCAGCCGAATAGCGGGAACGAATGAGCAGTACTTC.

The chain recombines TRBV2 with TRBJ2-3, with no clear D. Trimming stripped 7 bases from V and 0 bases from J, with 14 bases between. Germline-derived CDR1 and CDR2 are SNHLY and FYNNEI. This CDR3 is built from 15 residues. The CDR3: CASTPGLFSTDTQYF. CDR3 sequence (DNA): TGTGCCAGCACTCCGGGCCTTTTCAGCACAGATACGCAGTATTTT.

This clonotype occurred once. The chain employs TRBV10-3 and TRBJ2-4, with 8 bases aligning to TRBD1. Matching the DNA end better, TRBJ2-5 makes the J call doubtful. The CDR3 loop spans 15 amino acids. The germline CDR1 and CDR2 sequences are ENHRY and SYGVKD. The CDR3 here is CAIRDPDRGQETQYF. The CDR3 DNA sequence: TGTGCCATCAGAGATCCTGACAGGGGCCAAGAGACCCAGTACTTC.

In the case of this clonotype: Being one base from a much bigger clone, this may be a read error. The chain recombines TRBV6-2 or TRBV6-3 with TRBJ2-5, with TRBD1 as a possible D gene (6 bases). Germline loops: CDR1 MNHEY, CDR2 SVGEGT. The CDR3 length is 14 residues. DNA for the CDR3: TGTGCCGGCAGCCCCGGGACACTCCAAGAGACCCAGTACTTC. This translates into CAGSPGTLQETQYF.

The chain employs TRBV20-1 and TRBJ1-5, with D unclear. Trimming pared 0 bases from V and 3 bases from J, leaving 9 bases between. Germline loops: CDR1 DFQATT, CDR2 SNEGSKA (reference sequence). This CDR3 is 14 amino acids long. CDR3 region: CSARDGSANQPQHF. The CDR3 bases are TGCAGTGCTAGAGATGGGAGCGCCAATCAGCCCCAGCATTTT.

At least ten counts were recorded for this clonotype. V and J are TRBV7-9 and TRBJ1-5; D is unclear. The V end lost 5 bases, the J end lost 4 bases, and 9 bases lay between the germline ends. CDR1 and CDR2 (germline): SEHNR, FQNEAQ (reference sequence). CDR3 length equals 13 residues. The DNA of the CDR3 is TGTGCCAGCAGCCGGACCGAGAATCAGCCCCAGCATTTT. Its translation is CASSRTENQPQHF.

Many counts were recorded for this clonotype. V is TRBV2 and J is TRBJ2-5, with D possibly being TRBD1 (5 bases). The CDR3 spans 13 residues. Per germline, CDR1 SNHLY and CDR2 FYNNEI. Trimming took 8 bases from V and 4 from J, leaving 14 bases between them. CDR3 sequence reads: CASCRVLGETQYF. As DNA, the CDR3 is TGTGCCAGCTGCAGGGTTTTAGGAGAGACCCAGTACTTC. Together with reference TRBV2 and TRBJ2-5, the CDR3 gives the full variable domain: EPEVTQTPSHQVTQMGQEVILRCVPISNHLYFYWYRQILGQKVEFLVSFYNNEISEKSEIFDDQFSVERPDGSNFTLKIRSTKLEDSAMYFCASCRVLGETQYFGPGTRLLVL.